These 10 T cell receptor beta chains share one sample of origin, sequenced in a study of PD-1 blockade in classical Hodgkin lymphoma (dated by TCRdb to 2018 to 2021). Interpreted using the paper, the time point label stands for: cycle 4 day 1 (C4D1), after more than five weeks of nivolumab. Every trial patient had relapsed following autologous stem cell transplantation, and prior brentuximab vedotin exposure was what differed among cohorts A, B and C. Library method: the immunoSEQ multiplex PCR assay. The clones in this table, taken by TCRdb from immuneACCESS, are in-frame only. Not every clone is retained; where verified, under half of the shortfall comes from an unresolved V gene, and the cause of the rest is unknown. The sample data list over 70,000 clones, and less than 95% of these were observed just once. The ten largest clones take up 2.5% to 3.5% of the sample. This specimen consisted of peripheral blood mononuclear cells (PBMCs), obtained before the fourth cycle of nivolumab. These receptors were collected from a human donor with classical Hodgkin lymphoma.

V gene TRBV27 combines with J gene TRBJ2-7, with D possibly being TRBD1 or TRBD2 (5 bases each). V shed 0 bases and J shed 0 bases, with 12 bases lying between them. CDR3 size: 16 residues. Germline V gene lookup returns CDR1 MNHEY and CDR2 SMNVEV (reference sequence). CDR3 region: CASSLSPGRISYEQYF. The CDR3 DNA follows: TGTGCCAGCAGTTTATCTCCGGGGCGCATCTCCTACGAGCAGTACTTC.

The chain uses TRBV19 and TRBJ1-1, with D maybe TRBD1 (5 bases). In germline, CDR1 is LNHDA, CDR2 SQIVND (reference sequence). The CDR3 has 14 amino acids. V lost 9 bases to trimming and J lost 2 bases, with 16 bases between them. This chain's CDR3 is CASFPGHINTEAFF. The CDR3 coding sequence is TGTGCCAGCTTCCCGGGGCATATTAACACTGAAGCTTTCTTT.

On this clone: This same CDR3 is encoded by further DNA sequences in the sample. The CDR3 region has the DNA TGTGCCAGCAGTTTGGACCTCCTCAGCTCCTATAATTCACCCCTCCACTTT. It translates to CASSLDLLSSYNSPLHF. The chain employs TRBV27 and TRBJ1-6; D call uncertain. V lost 3 bases and J lost 0, with 12 bases in between. CDR1 and CDR2 from the germline V gene are MNHEY and SMNVEV (reference sequence). The CDR3 runs to 17 residues.

The chain links TRBV29-1 to TRBJ2-7, with D maybe TRBD2 (5 bases). The CDR3 has 15 amino acids. Trimming left V 2 bases short and J 2 bases short, with 16 bases between. CDR1 SQVTM and CDR2 ANQGSEA come from the germline V gene. CDR3 coding DNA: TGCAGCGTTGAATATTGGCTAGGAGGTACCTACGAGCAGTACTTC. Its protein product is CSVEYWLGGTYEQYF.

The genes are TRBV27 and TRBJ2-1; tentatively, D is TRBD2 (5 bases). V gave up 7 bases and J gave up 1 base, with 14 bases separating them. Germline V gene data show CDR1 as MNHEY and CDR2 as SMNVEV (reference sequence). The CDR3 has 15 residues. The CDR3 spells CASNPGWTSYNEQFF. CDR3 DNA sequence: TGTGCCAGCAACCCCGGGTGGACTTCCTACAATGAGCAGTTCTTC.

This CDR3 reads CASSPTKPNSPLHF. CDR3 nucleotide sequence: TGTGCCAGCAGTCCCACCAAACCGAATTCACCCCTCCACTTT. V usage is TRBV28 and J usage is TRBJ1-6; D is ambiguous. From germline, CDR1 is MDHEN and CDR2 SYDVKM. Trimming removed 5 bases from V and 7 bases from J, with 12 bases in between. CDR3 length equals 14 residues. The entire variable domain, with the rest obtained from reference TRBV28 and TRBJ1-6, is as follows: DVKVTQSSRYLVKRTGEKVFLECVQDMDHENMFWYRQDPGLGLRLIYFSYDVKMKEKGDIPEGYSVSREKKERFSLILESASTNQTSMYLCASSPTKPNSPLHFGNGTRLTVT.

The CDR3 DNA reads as TGTGCCAGCAGCCGAGAAAGATTGAACACTGAAGCTTTCTTT. Translating gives CASSRERLNTEAFF. J is TRBJ1-1 and V is TRBV6-1; D gene uncertain. This CDR3 is 14 amino acids long. The V end lost 6 bases, the J end lost 0 bases, and 11 bases lay between the germline ends. Germline values: CDR1 MNHNS, CDR2 SASEGT.

The chain recombines TRBV5-1 with TRBJ1-1; D gene uncertain. This CDR3 has 15 residues. Trimming took off 2 bases at V and 4 bases at J, with 15 bases between the two ends. Germline V gene data show CDR1 as SGHRS and CDR2 as YFSETQ. The CDR3 bases are TGCGCCAGCAGCTTCTTCGACTTGGTGGGCACTGAAGCTTTCTTT. Protein product: CASSFFDLVGTEAFF.

The rearrangement links TRBV4-2 to TRBJ2-1; 8 nucleotides agree with TRBD2. The ends lost 2 bases at V and 2 bases at J; junction bases unmatched: 8. The CDR3 extends over 17 amino acids. Germline-derived CDR1 and CDR2 are LGHNA and YNFKEQ. This CDR3 reads CASSQPLSGGPYNEQFF. Here the CDR3 DNA reads TGTGCCAGCAGCCAACCCCTCAGCGGGGGCCCCTACAATGAGCAGTTCTTC.

J is TRBJ2-1 and V is TRBV15, with 8 bases that match TRBD2. Germline CDR1 is LNHNV and CDR2 is YYDKDF (reference sequence). With 0 bases clipped from V and 2 bases from J, the junction kept 3 bases outside the gene matches. The CDR3 runs 16 residues. The CDR3: CATSRDTGGPYNEQFF. The CDR3 region has the DNA TGTGCCACCAGCAGAGATACGGGGGGGCCCTACAATGAGCAGTTCTTC.